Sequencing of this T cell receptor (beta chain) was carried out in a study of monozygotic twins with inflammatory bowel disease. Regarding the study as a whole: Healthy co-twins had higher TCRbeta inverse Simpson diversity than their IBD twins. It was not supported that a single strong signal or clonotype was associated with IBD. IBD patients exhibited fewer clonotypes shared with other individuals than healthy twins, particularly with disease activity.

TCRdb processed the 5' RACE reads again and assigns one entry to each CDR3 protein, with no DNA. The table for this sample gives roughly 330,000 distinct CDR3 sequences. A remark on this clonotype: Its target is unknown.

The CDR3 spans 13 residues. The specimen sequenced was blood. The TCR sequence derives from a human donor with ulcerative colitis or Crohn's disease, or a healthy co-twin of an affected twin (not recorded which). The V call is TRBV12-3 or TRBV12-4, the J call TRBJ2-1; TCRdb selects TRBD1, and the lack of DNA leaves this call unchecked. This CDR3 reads CASSLAGGGKMFF.